This T cell receptor beta chain was captured in a study of T-cell memory formation after mild COVID-19. Study-level findings and limits: Second-wave clones that peaked on day 37 lacked confirmed SARS-CoV-2 specificity. The study detected some responding clones in pre-infection memory, suggesting cross-reactive memory joined. Those CD4+ clones that contracted were mainly in CM and EM (CD8+ ones in EMRA).

This clonotype was found a few times. Its matching antigen is unknown. V lost 0 bases and J lost 5, with 13 bases in between. Germline assignment: CDR1 MNHEY and CDR2 SVGAGI. This CDR3 contains 15 residues. Researchers used 5'RACE with constant-segment primers to make TCR alpha and TCR beta cDNA libraries that carry sample barcodes and UMIs. TCRdb reprocessed the 5' RACE reads via MiXCR and lists one record per CDR3 protein. Of 300,000 to 350,000 distinct CDR3 sequences listed, approximately 20% are singletons. This chain joins TRBV6-5 and TRBJ1-1; D possibly corresponds to TRBD1 (5 bases). The receptor was derived from a man between 18 and 29 years old who had mild COVID-19 (a few samples of this study predate the infection). Cell type and time point are not known. Sequenced input: PBMCs or a T cell subset sorted from them (not recorded which). The CDR3: CASSYSSGGITEAFF. CDR3 sequence (DNA): TGTGCCAGCAGTTACTCCTCGGGGGGTATAACTGAAGCTTTCTTT.